These 29 T cell receptor beta chains were all obtained from the same sample, sequenced in a study of OX40 agonist ivuxolimab in advanced cancers. Sequencing used immunoSEQ multiplex PCR; TCRdb keeps in-frame clones, though not all of them. The sample has about 27,000 clones; approximately 85% are singletons. The sample in question was CD4+ or CD8+ T cells sorted from blood, obtained in a trial of the OX40 agonist ivuxolimab. The receptors were gathered from an adult with an advanced solid tumor such as melanoma, head and neck, liver or kidney cancer.

The table lists this clone with a count of one. The V gene is TRBV9, the J gene TRBJ2-2, with 12 bases lining up with TRBD2. Germline assignment: CDR1 SGDLS and CDR2 YYNGEE. J lost 4 bases, V lost 4 bases, and 2 bases had no gene match. The CDR3 loop spans 15 amino acids. The CDR3 sequence: CASSSSGGVTGELFF. The CDR3 DNA sequence: TGTGCCAGCAGCTCTAGCGGGGGGGTCACCGGGGAGCTGTTTTTT.

This rearrangement joins TRBV15 to TRBJ2-3; 10 nucleotides agree with TRBD2. V shed 7 bases, J shed 3 bases, and the junction held 7 bases outside the gene matches. The germline gives CDR1 LNHNV, CDR2 YYDKDF (reference sequence). This CDR3 spans 15 amino acids. The CDR3 sequence is CATTSGTSETDTQYF. The CDR3 DNA reads as TGTGCCACCACCTCCGGGACTAGCGAGACAGATACGCAGTATTTT.

This chain connects TRBV6-1 to TRBJ1-4, with D possibly being TRBD1 (5 bases). There are 13 residues in the CDR3. CDR1 and CDR2 from the germline V gene are MNHNS and SASEGT. V was pared by 8 bases and J by 0 bases, with 7 bases between. The CDR3, as DNA: TGTGCCAGCGGGGGAGCAACTAATGAAAAACTGTTTTTT. Translating it yields CASGGATNEKLFF.

This clone is deemed large. The V and J genes are TRBV6-5 and TRBJ1-5; D possibly corresponds to TRBD1 (5 bases). The CDR3 runs 15 residues. V was shortened by 6 bases and J by 4 bases, with 16 bases between the two germline ends. Germline CDR1 and CDR2: MNHEY and SVGAGI. In DNA, the CDR3 is TGTGCCAGCAGGACCTTATCGGGGGGTAATCAGCCCCAGCATTTT. Protein product: CASRTLSGGNQPQHF.

The chain joins TRBV10-3 to TRBJ2-7, with a tentative D call TRBD1 (5 bases). CDR1 and CDR2 from the germline V gene are ENHRY and SYGVKD. The CDR3 is 12 amino acids. V dropped 8 bases and J dropped 2 bases, with 10 bases sitting between them. CDR3: CAIGDSTYEQYF. The CDR3 DNA reads TGTGCCATCGGCGACAGTACCTACGAGCAGTACTTC.

The gene calls are TRBV6-6 and TRBJ1-5; tentatively, D is TRBD1 (5 bases). V shed 6 bases and J shed 5 bases, with 11 bases lying between them. The CDR3 is 13 amino acids. Germline V lookup: CDR1 MNHNY, CDR2 SVGAGI (reference sequence). The CDR3 nucleotides read TGTGCCAGCAGCCTACAGGTCCATCAGCCCCAGCATTTT. Translating it yields CASSLQVHQPQHF.

The J gene is TRBJ1-5, the V gene TRBV6-1, with D perhaps matching TRBD1 (5 bases). Germline CDR1 is MNHNS and CDR2 is SASEGT. The CDR3 extends over 15 amino acids. V was pared by 4 bases and J by 0 bases, with 10 bases between. The CDR3 sequence is CASSVRQYSNQPQHF. CDR3 sequence (DNA): TGTGCCAGCAGTGTTAGACAGTATAGCAATCAGCCCCAGCATTTT.

The chain has TRBV5-5 and TRBJ1-5; D unresolved. Trimming cost V 0 bases and J 7 bases, with 5 bases left between them. The CDR3 is 12 amino acids. Per germline, CDR1 SGHKS and CDR2 YYEKEE (reference sequence). The CDR3 is CASSLAGQPQHF. CDR3 sequence (DNA): TGTGCCAGCAGCTTGGCCGGGCAGCCCCAGCATTTT. Full variable domain (remainder filled in from reference TRBV5-5 and TRBJ1-5): DAGVTQSPTHLIKTRGQQVTLRCSPISGHKSVSWYQQVLGQGPQFIFQYYEKEERGRGNFPDRFSARQFPNYSSELNVNALLLGDSALYLCASSLAGQPQHFGDGTRLSIL.

The rearrangement joins TRBV29-1 to TRBJ2-3; TRBD2 aligns across 7 bases. The CDR3 totals 17 residues. Germline CDR1 reads SQVTM; CDR2 reads ANQGSEA. J lost 2 bases, V lost 0 bases, and 11 bases had no gene match. CDR3 coding DNA: TGCAGCGTTGAAGATGTTATGATAGCGGGCTCCACAGATACGCAGTATTTT. Translated: CSVEDVMIAGSTDTQYF.

CDR3 protein: CATSRDGGTGANVLTF. The CDR3 DNA follows: TGTGCCACCAGCAGAGATGGGGGAACTGGGGCCAACGTCCTGACTTTC. The rearrangement links TRBV15 to TRBJ2-6; either TRBD1 or TRBD2 may fit D (5 bases each). The CDR3 totals 16 residues. Trimming pared 0 bases from V and 2 bases from J, leaving 8 bases between. The germline V gene has CDR1 LNHNV and CDR2 YYDKDF (reference sequence).

This clone was recorded once. The DNA of the CDR3 is TGCGCCAGCAGCCTCATAGCGGGAGGAGGATCCGAGCAGTACTTC. It translates to CASSLIAGGGSEQYF. V usage is TRBV4-3 and J usage is TRBJ2-7; 10 nucleotides line up with TRBD2. The germline gives CDR1 LGHNA, CDR2 YSLEER. V was clipped by 4 bases and J by 6 bases; unmatched bases: 9. The CDR3 covers 15 residues.

V is TRBV6-8 and J is TRBJ2-1; D gene ambiguous. V shed 5 bases and J shed 0 bases, with 14 bases lying between them. Germline CDR1 MNHGY, CDR2 SAAAGT. This CDR3 has 16 amino acids. The CDR3 sequence: CASSDTSVRSYNEQFF. The CDR3 nucleotides read TGTGCCAGCAGTGACACAAGCGTACGCTCCTACAATGAGCAGTTCTTC.

This clone was observed a single time. The J gene is TRBJ2-2, the V gene TRBV27; possibly TRBD1 for D (6 bases). Germline-derived CDR1 and CDR2 are MNHEY and SMNVEV (reference sequence). This CDR3 comprises 15 residues. Trimming removed 2 bases from V and 0 bases from J, with 7 bases in between. CDR3 bases: TGTGCCAGCAGTTTACGACAGGCGAACACCGGGGAGCTGTTTTTT. It encodes CASSLRQANTGELFF.

The chain recombines TRBV5-8 with TRBJ2-7; D gene unclear. Germline assignment: CDR1 SGHTS and CDR2 YDEGEE. V was clipped by 4 bases and J by 2 bases, with 10 bases between them. The CDR3 loop spans 13 amino acids. The CDR3 DNA is TGTGCCAGCAGCCCCAGGATTCCCTACGAGCAGTACTTC. Its translation is CASSPRIPYEQYF.

The V call is TRBV7-9, the J call TRBJ2-1; maybe TRBD2 (6 bases). The V and J ends lost 5 bases and 6 bases respectively, with 11 bases between them. This CDR3 comprises 13 residues. Per germline, CDR1 SEHNR and CDR2 FQNEAQ (reference sequence). The CDR3 region is CASSHGTLNEQFF. DNA for the CDR3: TGTGCCAGCAGCCATGGGACTCTCAATGAGCAGTTCTTC.

V and J are TRBV19 and TRBJ2-2; D gene unclear. Trimming removed 11 bases at V and 4 bases at J, with 14 bases between. The CDR3 has 13 amino acids. Looked up from germline, CDR1 is LNHDA and CDR2 is SQIVND (reference sequence). CDR3 DNA: TGTGCCTCAGAGCTATCAGGCACCGGGGAGCTGTTTTTT. It yields the protein CASELSGTGELFF.

This clone was seen a handful of times. The chain recombines TRBV6-1 with TRBJ1-4; TRBD1 agrees at 11 bases. This CDR3 spans 14 amino acids. CDR1 is MNHNS and CDR2 is SASEGT in the germline V gene. Trimming cost V 1 base and J 8 bases; bases outside gene matches: 0. CDR3 amino acids: CASSEGTGGEKLFF. The DNA for the CDR3 is TGTGCCAGCAGTGAAGGGACAGGGGGCGAAAAACTGTTTTTT.

The rearrangement uses TRBV13 and TRBJ2-3; D ambiguous. The germline V and J ends were trimmed by 0 bases and 2 bases, with 12 bases remaining between them. The germline gives CDR1 PRHDT, CDR2 FYEKMQ (reference sequence). This CDR3 comprises 16 residues. The CDR3 region is CASSLGLSSFTDTQYF. CDR3 nucleotides: TGTGCCAGCAGCTTAGGCCTTAGCAGCTTCACAGATACGCAGTATTTT.

The CDR3: CASSLLAGADQETQYF. In DNA, the CDR3 is TGTGCCAGCAGCCTACTAGCGGGGGCCGACCAAGAGACCCAGTACTTC. The chain links TRBV5-4 to TRBJ2-5, with 11 nucleotides matching TRBD2. Germline loops: CDR1 SGHNT, CDR2 YYREEE (reference sequence). V shed 4 bases and J 0 bases; nucleotides not matched to a gene: 5. CDR3 length: 16 amino acids.

The chain carries TRBV5-6 and TRBJ2-7; D is undetermined. The V gene's germline CDR1 is SGHDT and CDR2 YYEEEE. V was cut by 2 bases and J by 3 bases, with 9 bases left in between. The CDR3 extends over 13 amino acids. The CDR3, as DNA: TGTGCCAGCAGCTTTATCGGAAGCTACGAGCAGTACTTC. Protein sequence: CASSFIGSYEQYF.

The chain links TRBV5-1 to TRBJ2-1; 12 bases align to TRBD2. The germline V gene encodes CDR1 SGHRS and CDR2 YFSETQ. V dropped 1 base and J dropped 4; count of bases not matched to a gene: 3. The CDR3 is made up of 16 amino acids. The CDR3 nucleotides read TGCGCCAGCAGCTTGACTAGCGGGGGGACTTACAATGAGCAGTTCTTC. Translation gives CASSLTSGGTYNEQFF.

This sequence joins TRBV7-9 and TRBJ2-1; 7 nucleotides line up with TRBD1. V gave up 4 bases and J gave up 8 bases; unmatched junction bases: 17. The CDR3 length is 17 residues. Germline V gives CDR1 SEHNR, CDR2 FQNEAQ (reference sequence). The CDR3 sequence is CASSSTGEYGNYDEQFF. DNA of the CDR3: TGTGCCAGCAGCTCTACAGGGGAGTACGGTAATTACGATGAGCAGTTCTTC.

The rearrangement joins TRBV30 to TRBJ1-5; 9 bases map to TRBD1. Germline CDR1 reads GTSNPN; CDR2 reads SVGIG (reference sequence). Germline trimming cut 0 bases from V and 5 bases from J; bases unmatched to any gene: 5. The CDR3 is 15 amino acids. CDR3 in DNA: TGTGCCTGGAGTGTACGCGGGACAGGGTATCAGCCCCAGCATTTT. It is translated as CAWSVRGTGYQPQHF.

The chain carries TRBV5-1 and TRBJ2-5, with a weak D call TRBD1 (6 bases). TRBJ2-7 explains the end of the DNA better; the J call may be wrong. This CDR3 region has 12 residues. The germline gives CDR1 SGHRS, CDR2 YFSETQ. The CDR3 region has the DNA TGCGCCAGCAGCTTGGGGACAGTCGAGCAGTACTTC. Its translation: CASSLGTVEQYF.

J is TRBJ2-2 and V is TRBV9; D possibly matches TRBD1 or TRBD2 (5 bases each). This CDR3 region has 16 residues. V lost 2 bases and J lost 0, with 11 bases in between. CDR1 and CDR2 from the germline V gene are SGDLS and YYNGEE. DNA of the CDR3: TGTGCCAGCAGCGTTACCGGGACCACGAACACCGGGGAGCTGTTTTTT. This translates into CASSVTGTTNTGELFF.

This clone was counted a single time. This chain joins TRBV5-1 and TRBJ1-1; 10 nucleotides align to TRBD1. The length of the CDR3 is 16 residues. The germline V gene encodes CDR1 SGHRS and CDR2 YFSETQ. With V trimmed by 0 bases and J by 1 base, 3 bases remained unmatched. The CDR3 DNA reads TGCGCCAGCAGCTTGGGGACAGGGGGGAGGAACACTGAAGCTTTCTTT. This sequence encodes CASSLGTGGRNTEAFF.

The chain employs TRBV27 and TRBJ2-7; 11 bases agree with TRBD2. V shed 5 bases, J shed 3 bases, and the junction held 6 bases outside the gene matches. The germline CDR1 and CDR2 sequences are MNHEY and SMNVEV (reference sequence). The CDR3 is made up of 15 amino acids. In DNA form, the CDR3 reads TGTGCCAGCAGTCTCGGGACTAGCGGTCTCTACGAGCAGTACTTC. This codes for CASSLGTSGLYEQYF.

This clone is a singleton in its sample. This chain connects TRBV5-5 to TRBJ1-5; D is perhaps TRBD1 (5 bases). Germline CDR1 and CDR2: SGHKS and YYEKEE (reference sequence). V was clipped by 4 bases and J by 2 bases, with 7 bases between them. This CDR3 is 13 amino acids long. In DNA, the CDR3 is TGTGCCAGCAGCCCCAGGGGCAATCAGCCCCAGCATTTT. As protein: CASSPRGNQPQHF.

This chain links TRBV7-9 with TRBJ2-7, with 7 nucleotides matching TRBD1. The CDR3 is 12 amino acids. CDR1 and CDR2 (germline): SEHNR, FQNEAQ (reference sequence). V shed 5 bases, J shed 10 bases, and the junction held 8 bases outside the gene matches. The DNA for the CDR3 is TGTGCCAGCAGCCCCCCAGGGACAGAACAGTACTTC. As protein: CASSPPGTEQYF. Supplemented by reference TRBV7-9 and TRBJ2-7, the full variable domain reads DTGVSQNPRHKITKRGQNVTFRCDPISEHNRLYWYRQTLGQGPEFLTYFQNEAQLEKSRLLSDRFSAERPKGSFSTLEIQRTEQGDSAMYLCASSPPGTEQYFGPGTRLTVT.